This is a list of T cell receptor beta chains from one sample in a study of blood T cell repertoires in COVID-19. Here immunoSEQ multiplex PCR was the method, and the copy in TCRdb shows in-frame clones only, minus some. The repertoire includes fewer than 80,000 clones, more than 75% of them detected once, and 12% to 15% sits in the top ten. Sequenced input: peripheral blood. The source is a man aged 55 to 70 with COVID-19, enrolled during active disease. The CDR3 runs from the conserved cysteine through the conserved F or W. A D gene is named only where the DNA matches it firmly. The size entry is marked missing in some rows and otherwise reads once, few, many or a size class.

>TRBV4-1|TRBJ2-5|NA|NA
CASSPGQQETQYF
TGCGCCAGCAGCCCCGGACAGCAAGAGACCCAGTACTTC
>TRBV28|TRBJ2-3|TRBD2|NA
CASGTSGRVDTQYF
TGTGCCAGCGGGACTAGCGGGAGGGTGGATACGCAGTATTTT
>TRBV10-2|TRBJ2-7|NA|NA
CASTTRLGQSSYEQYF
TGCGCCAGCACAACTCGACTGGGTCAGAGCTCCTACGAGCAGTACTTC
>TRBV2|TRBJ1-2|TRBD1|NA
CASRRDSEDGYTF
TGTGCCAGCAGACGGGACAGCGAGGATGGCTACACCTTC
>TRBV5-4|TRBJ2-7|TRBD2|NA
CASSLSSGALYEQYF
TGTGCCAGCAGCTTGTCTAGCGGGGCTCTCTACGAGCAGTACTTC
>TRBV27|TRBJ1-1|NA|medium-sized
CASSLTGRTEAFF
TGTGCCAGCAGTTTAACCGGGAGGACTGAAGCTTTCTTT
>TRBV7-6|TRBJ2-3|NA|NA
CASSQPQGGSSTDTQYF
TGTGCCAGCAGCCAACCCCAAGGGGGAAGTAGCACAGATACGCAGTATTTT
>TRBV9|TRBJ1-2|TRBD1|NA
CASSAGGSVGGYTF
TGTGCCAGCAGCGCAGGGGGCAGTGTAGGTGGCTACACCTTC
>TRBV10-3|TRBJ2-3|TRBD1|NA
CAISSDRADTQYF
TGTGCCATCAGCTCGGACAGGGCCGATACGCAGTATTTT
>TRBV25-1|TRBJ2-2|TRBD1|few
CASSDRGQRATGELFF
TGTGCCAGCAGTGACCGGGGACAGAGAGCGACCGGGGAGCTGTTTTTT
>TRBV18|TRBJ2-7|NA|NA
CASSPWQGPYEQYF
TGTGCCAGCTCACCTTGGCAGGGCCCCTACGAGCAGTACTTC
>TRBV6-5|TRBJ2-5|NA|NA
CASSFFNREETQYF
TGTGCCAGCAGTTTCTTTAACAGGGAAGAGACCCAGTACTTC
>TRBV5-1|TRBJ2-1|NA|few
CASRNYRVDEQFF
TGCGCCAGCAGAAATTACAGGGTCGATGAGCAGTTCTTC
>TRBV24-1|TRBJ2-1|TRBD2|NA
CATSRSGGRELRNEQFF
TGTGCCACCAGTCGGTCGGGAGGGCGGGAGCTTCGGAATGAGCAGTTCTTC
>TRBV4-1|TRBJ2-7|TRBD1|NA
CASSRQGTYEQYF
TGCGCCAGCAGCCGACAGGGTACCTACGAGCAGTACTTC
>TRBV6-4|TRBJ2-2|NA|NA
CASSTTPTGELFF
TGTGCCAGCAGTACGACTCCCACCGGGGAGCTGTTTTTT
>TRBV3-1/TRBV3-2|TRBJ2-7|NA|NA
CANSPPGRVGGTSF
TGTGCCAACAGCCCTCCGGGACGTGTCGGCGGGACCAGCTTC
>TRBV10-3|TRBJ2-7|NA|NA
CAISEVSGFYEQYF
TGTGCCATCAGTGAGGTTAGCGGCTTTTACGAGCAGTACTTC
>TRBV2|TRBJ2-5|TRBD1|NA
CASSGRQGETQYF
TGTGCCAGCAGTGGGAGACAGGGGGAGACCCAGTACTTC
>TRBV10-2|TRBJ2-2|NA|NA
CASGIGRAPNTGELFF
TGCGCCAGCGGTATTGGGCGGGCACCGAACACCGGGGAGCTGTTTTTT
>TRBV7-9|TRBJ1-1|TRBD1|NA
CASSLQGGNTEAFF
TGTGCCAGCAGCTTACAGGGGGGGAACACTGAAGCTTTCTTT
>TRBV3-1/TRBV3-2|TRBJ1-5|NA|NA
CASSLRGSNQPQHF
TGTGCCAGCAGCCTCAGGGGTTCCAATCAGCCCCAGCATTTT
>TRBV7-2|TRBJ1-5|NA|NA
CASSFRRDQPQHF
TGTGCCAGCAGCTTTAGGAGGGACCAGCCCCAGCATTTT
>TRBV7-2|TRBJ2-5|NA|few
CASSSQNRHQETQYF
TGTGCCAGCAGCTCACAAAACAGACACCAAGAGACCCAGTACTTC
>TRBV13|TRBJ2-4|TRBD2|few
CASSLGRGATKNIQYF
TGTGCCAGCAGCTTAGGGCGGGGGGCGACCAAAAACATTCAGTACTTC
>TRBV5-1|TRBJ2-7|NA|NA
CASRFSEDYEQYF
TGCGCCAGCAGATTCTCAGAGGACTACGAGCAGTACTTC
>TRBV14|TRBJ2-7|TRBD1|NA
CASSQDRGMHEQYF
TGTGCCAGCAGCCAGGACAGGGGTATGCACGAGCAGTACTTC
>TRBV12-3/TRBV12-4|TRBJ1-1|NA|NA
CASSFTGWTEAFF
TGTGCCAGCAGTTTCACAGGGTGGACTGAAGCTTTCTTT
>TRBV9|TRBJ2-2|TRBD2|NA
CASSVVGFGAGGAGELFF
TGTGCCAGCAGCGTAGTTGGATTCGGAGCGGGAGGCGCCGGGGAGCTGTTTTTT
>TRBV7-2|TRBJ2-1|TRBD2|NA
CASSLASGRGNEQFF
TGTGCCAGCAGCTTAGCTAGCGGGAGGGGCAATGAGCAGTTCTTC
>TRBV7-6|TRBJ2-3|TRBD1|few
CASSSTGTGGWADTQYF
TGTGCCAGCAGCTCAACCGGGACAGGGGGTTGGGCAGATACGCAGTATTTT
>TRBV27|TRBJ2-4|TRBD2|NA
CATRGGPKNIQYF
TGTGCCACCCGGGGGGGTCCCAAAAACATTCAGTACTTC
>TRBV20-1|TRBJ2-5|NA|NA
CSARWSSTQYF
TGCAGTGCTAGATGGAGTTCGACCCAGTACTTC
>TRBV6-6|TRBJ2-7|NA|NA
CASGHLDLSSYEQYF
TGTGCCAGCGGTCACCTAGACCTGAGCTCCTACGAGCAGTACTTC
>TRBV4-2|TRBJ2-3|NA|NA
CASSQDGGAAWATQYF
TGTGCCAGCAGCCAAGACGGAGGGGCAGCGTGGGCTACGCAGTATTTT
>TRBV6-5|TRBJ2-1|TRBD1|NA
CASSLTGGGNEQFF
TGTGCCAGCAGCTTGACAGGGGGGGGCAATGAGCAGTTCTTC
>TRBV24-1|TRBJ2-3|NA|medium-sized
CATSDLASDSTDTQYF
TGTGCCACCAGTGATTTAGCAAGCGATTCCACAGATACGCAGTATTTT
>TRBV7-9|TRBJ2-1|TRBD2|NA
CASSSKTSGRYNEQFF
TGTGCCAGCAGCTCTAAGACTAGCGGGAGATACAATGAGCAGTTCTTC
>TRBV5-1|TRBJ2-5|NA|NA
CASSSPADGETQYF
TGCGCCAGCAGCTCCCCAGCGGACGGAGAGACCCAGTACTTC
>TRBV7-2|TRBJ2-3|NA|NA
CASSHGPGVTDTQYF
TGTGCCAGCAGCCACGGGCCAGGGGTCACAGATACGCAGTATTTT
>TRBV24-1|TRBJ2-2|NA|NA
CAVQGNRELFF
TGTGCCGTACAGGGAAACAGGGAGCTGTTTTTT
>TRBV4-1|TRBJ2-1|NA|NA
CASSHHSGEQFF
TGCGCCAGCAGCCACCATTCGGGTGAGCAGTTCTTC
>TRBV19|TRBJ1-4|TRBD1|NA
CASSNRGVATNEKLFF
TGTGCCAGTAGTAACAGGGGAGTGGCAACTAATGAAAAACTGTTTTTT
>TRBV5-1|TRBJ1-6|TRBD1|NA
CASSLVAGGNNSPLHF
TGCGCCAGCAGCTTGGTTGCAGGGGGTAATAATTCACCCCTCCACTTT
>TRBV10-3|TRBJ2-7|NA|NA
CAISDRGRAVEQYF
TGTGCCATCAGTGATAGGGGGAGGGCCGTCGAGCAGTACTTC
>TRBV7-3|TRBJ2-2|NA|few
CASSLVPGQGSGELFF
TGTGCCAGCAGCTTAGTCCCCGGCCAGGGGTCCGGGGAGCTGTTTTTT
>TRBV7-9|TRBJ2-1|TRBD2|NA
CASSSSGGANEQFF
TGTGCCAGCAGCTCTAGCGGGGGGGCAAATGAGCAGTTCTTC
>TRBV25-1|TRBJ2-1|TRBD2|NA
CASRNLLAGENYNEQFF
TGTGCCAGCAGGAATCTTTTAGCGGGAGAGAACTACAATGAGCAGTTCTTC
>TRBV14|TRBJ2-7|NA|NA
CASSQNTGYEQYF
TGTGCCAGCAGCCAAAACACAGGCTACGAGCAGTACTTC